This is a list of T cell receptor beta chains from one sample in a study of T cells in Graves' hyperthyroidism and ophthalmopathy. TCRdb recomputed calls from the multiplex PCR reads with MiXCR, one row per CDR3 protein. This table holds hundreds of thousands of distinct CDR3 sequences, 40% to 55% found once. The sample was peripheral blood or thyroid tissue (not recorded which). These receptors came from an adult man with Graves' disease, either hyperthyroidism or ophthalmopathy (not recorded which). CDR3s include the opening cysteine and the closing phenylalanine or tryptophan. D genes are given only for firm matches. Clone size is shown for a subset of rows, as once, few, many or a class of expanded clone.

TRBJ1-5 | TRBV20-1 | TRBD1 | NA | CSARVSGGTSNRPQHF | TGCAGTGCTAGAGTGTCAGGGGGCACGAGCAATCGGCCCCAGCATTTT
TRBJ1-2 | TRBV25-1 | TRBD1 | NA | CASNTGGDYGYTF | TGTGCCAGTAATACAGGGGGCGACTATGGCTACACCTTC
TRBJ1-1 | TRBV19 | NA | few | CASSIGRRGKTDNEAFF | TGTGCCAGTAGTATAGGACGCCGGGGGAAGACCGATAATGAAGCTTTCTTT
TRBJ2-7 | TRBV2 | TRBD2 | NA | CASSSGLAGGSSYEQYF | TGTGCCAGCAGCTCCGGACTAGCGGGAGGATCCTCCTACGAGCAGTACTTC
TRBJ1-2 | TRBV10-3 | NA | NA | CAISDVGGYTF | TGTGCCATCAGTGATGTGGGTGGCTACACCTTC
TRBJ2-5 | TRBV20-1 | NA | once | CSARDQETRYF | TGCAGTGCTAGAGACCAAGAGACCCGGTACTTC
TRBJ1-1 | TRBV9 | NA | NA | CASSVGGARNTEAFF | TGTGCCAGCAGCGTAGGGGGAGCCAGGAACACTGAAGCTTTCTTT
TRBJ1-2 | TRBV6-5 | NA | few | CASSSGRDNYGYTF | TGTGCCAGCAGTTCAGGACGGGATAACTATGGCTACACCTTC
TRBJ1-1 | TRBV7-9 | NA | few | CASSPPMTTEAFF | TGTGCCAGCAGCCCCCCGATGACCACTGAAGCTTTCTTT
TRBJ2-7 | TRBV5-1 | TRBD1 | NA | CASSSQSGTGFYEQYF | TGCGCCAGCAGCTCACAGTCCGGGACAGGGTTCTACGAGCAGTACTTC
TRBJ1-1 | TRBV6-4 | NA | NA | CASGSEGGRTEAFF | TGTGCCAGCGGGTCGGAAGGGGGAAGAACTGAAGCTTTCTTT
TRBJ1-5 | TRBV15 | TRBD1 | NA | CATDPGQGTQPQHF | TGTGCCACCGACCCCGGACAGGGTACTCAGCCCCAGCATTTT
TRBJ1-2 | TRBV2 | NA | many | CASLGTYGYTF | TGTGCCAGTCTGGGGACCTATGGCTACACCTTC
TRBJ2-7 | TRBV10-3 | NA | many | CAISEPKYSEQYF | TGTGCCATCAGTGAGCCAAAGTACTCCGAGCAGTACTTC
TRBJ2-2 | TRBV7-2 | TRBD1 | NA | CASSPGQGGTGELFF | TGTGCCAGCAGCCCAGGACAGGGGGGAACCGGGGAGCTGTTTTTT
TRBJ2-7 | TRBV9 | TRBD2 | NA | CASSLYAGVLGEQYF | TGTGCCAGCAGCTTATACGCGGGAGTACTGGGCGAGCAGTACTTC
TRBJ1-6 | TRBV7-8 | NA | NA | CASRRSGDSPLHF | TGTGCCAGCAGAAGAAGCGGGGACTCACCCCTCCACTTT
TRBJ1-2 | TRBV2 | NA | few | CASSGGPGTSDYGYTF | TGTGCCAGCAGTGGGGGCCCCGGGACATCGGACTATGGCTACACCTTC
TRBJ1-5 | TRBV29-1 | TRBD1 | many | CSVQGGAGNQPQHF | TGCAGCGTTCAAGGGGGCGCCGGCAATCAGCCCCAGCATTTT
TRBJ1-1 | TRBV19 | NA | NA | CASSIVEGTEAFF | TGTGCCAGTAGTATAGTGGAGGGGACTGAAGCTTTCTTT
TRBJ2-6 | TRBV7-2 | NA | NA | CASSFRGTGANVLTF | TGTGCCAGCAGCTTTAGAGGGACTGGGGCCAACGTCCTGACTTTC
TRBJ1-1 | TRBV7-2 | TRBD1 | many | CASSLQGGGTEAFF | TGTGCCAGCAGCTTGCAGGGGGGAGGCACTGAAGCTTTCTTT
TRBJ2-7 | TRBV7-6 | TRBD2 | few | CASSSRGGSKAYEQYF | TGTGCCAGCAGCTCCCGGGGGGGGTCGAAGGCCTACGAGCAGTACTTC
TRBJ2-1 | TRBV7-9 | NA | NA | CASSDRRLYNEQFF | TGTGCCAGCAGTGACAGGCGACTATACAATGAGCAGTTCTTC
TRBJ2-5 | TRBV7-2 | NA | NA | CASSLEGPSGETQYF | TGTGCCAGCAGCTTAGAGGGCCCCTCGGGGGAGACCCAGTACTTC
TRBJ1-1 | TRBV6-6 | NA | few | CASSQPQGVGYTEAFF | TGTGCCAGCAGTCAACCCCAGGGTGTGGGGTACACTGAAGCTTTCTTT
TRBJ2-5 | TRBV18 | NA | few | CASSHYGDQETQYF | TGTGCCAGCTCACATTACGGGGACCAAGAGACCCAGTACTTC
TRBJ1-1 | TRBV19 | NA | NA | CASQGSRGAETFF | TGTGCCAGTCAGGGGTCGCGGGGCGCTGAAACTTTCTTT
TRBJ1-2 | TRBV7-8 | NA | few | CASTPFRGNYGYTF | TGTGCCAGCACCCCGTTTAGGGGTAACTATGGCTACACCTTC
TRBJ1-5 | TRBV2 | TRBD1 | NA | CASSELDRGRQPQHF | TGTGCCAGCAGTGAATTGGACAGGGGAAGGCAGCCCCAGCATTTT
TRBJ2-7 | TRBV2 | NA | NA | CASNQRNEQYF | TGTGCCAGCAACCAGCGGAACGAGCAGTACTTC
TRBJ2-5 | TRBV7-9 | TRBD2 | few | CASSYLGTSGQETQYF | TGTGCCAGCAGCTACCTGGGGACTAGCGGCCAAGAGACCCAGTACTTC
TRBJ2-5 | TRBV7-9 | NA | few | CASSFQGSQETQYF | TGTGCCAGCAGCTTCCAGGGGTCCCAAGAGACCCAGTACTTC
TRBJ2-7 | TRBV24-1 | TRBD1 | many | CATSDPGTGNDEQYF | TGTGCCACCAGTGACCCCGGGACAGGGAACGACGAGCAGTACTTC
TRBJ1-2 | TRBV20-1 | NA | few | CSARDMNGYTF | TGCAGTGCTAGAGATATGAATGGCTACACCTTC
TRBJ2-5 | TRBV25-1 | NA | few | CASSDWPQTGQETQYF | TGTGCCAGCAGTGATTGGCCCCAGACAGGACAAGAGACCCAGTACTTC
TRBJ1-1 | TRBV12-3/TRBV12-4 | NA | many | CASSFTVNTEAFF | TGTGCCAGCAGCTTCACAGTGAACACTGAAGCTTTCTTT
TRBJ1-6 | TRBV7-8 | NA | few | CASSLALGNSLHF | TGTGCCAGCAGCTTGGCCCTTGGGAACTCCCTCCACTTT
TRBJ2-7 | TRBV5-1 | NA | many | CASSLGERIYEQYF | TGCGCCAGCAGCTTGGGGGAGAGAATCTACGAGCAGTACTTC
TRBJ2-2 | TRBV9 | TRBD1 | NA | CASSEPRDRVNTGELFF | TGTGCCAGCAGCGAACCCCGGGACAGGGTGAACACCGGGGAGCTGTTTTTT
TRBJ1-2 | TRBV2 | NA | NA | CASSPSPGSYGYTF | TGTGCCAGCAGTCCCTCCCCGGGCAGCTATGGCTACACCTTC
TRBJ2-5 | TRBV20-1 | NA | NA | CSYRVNQETQYF | TGCAGTTACAGGGTTAACCAAGAGACCCAGTACTTC